This T cell receptor beta chain was retrieved from a study of T-cell reconstitution after alpha-beta-depleted transplantation in children. A library of TCRbeta sequences, prepared with unique molecular identifiers, was generated. In TCRdb, the PCR reads were re-called with MiXCR into one record per CDR3 protein. Of roughly 790,000 distinct CDR3 sequences in the sample, 15% to 20% are singletons; the top ten hold around 5.3%. Study results and caveats: Reportedly, roughly two months post-transplant, alpha-beta T cells arose from several hundred expanded graft clones. Once a year had passed after transplant, T-cell counts and diversity came mostly from newly produced T cells. Where some patients showed high TCRbeta diversity at day 60, it came from recipient T cells and thymic progenitors that had survived.

This clonotype was seen repeatedly, ten times or more. The antigen remains unidentified. With 1 base removed from V and 6 bases from J, the gap between germline ends came to 11 bases. Germline V gene data show CDR1 as SGHRS and CDR2 as YFSETQ. There are 13 residues in the CDR3. This specimen was PBMCs, mostly from graft donor cells, taken 360 days after TCRalphabeta/CD19-depleted stem cell transplant. This TCR was recovered from a male patient aged 10 to 17 who had a stem cell transplant for acute lymphoblastic leukemia, so the T cells may come from the graft donor. V usage is TRBV5-1 and J usage is TRBJ2-7, with a weak D call TRBD1 (6 bases). In DNA form, the CDR3 reads TGCGCCAGCAGCTTGAACAGGGACCCCGAGCAGTACTTC. Translating gives CASSLNRDPEQYF.